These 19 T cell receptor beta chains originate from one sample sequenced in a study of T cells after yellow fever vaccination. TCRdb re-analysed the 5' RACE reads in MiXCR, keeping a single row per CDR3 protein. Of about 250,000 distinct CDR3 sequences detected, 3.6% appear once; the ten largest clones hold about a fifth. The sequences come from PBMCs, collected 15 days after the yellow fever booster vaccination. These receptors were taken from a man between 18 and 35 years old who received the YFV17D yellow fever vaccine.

This CDR3 reads CASSVEGQLNTDTQYF. DNA for the CDR3: TGTGCCAGCAGCGTAGAGGGACAGCTAAACACAGATACGCAGTATTTT. The chain links TRBV9 to TRBJ2-3, with 7 bases matching TRBD1. The CDR3 totals 16 residues. Losses at the gene ends were 0 bases for V and 2 bases for J; bases not matched to a gene: 6. From germline, CDR1 is SGDLS and CDR2 YYNGEE.

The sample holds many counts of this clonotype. This chain's CDR3 is CASRPQDWNTEAFF. DNA for the CDR3: TGTGCCAGCAGGCCACAGGATTGGAACACTGAAGCTTTCTTT. This chain connects TRBV12-3 or TRBV12-4 to TRBJ1-1; maybe TRBD1 (5 bases). This CDR3 is built from 14 residues. V lost 6 bases, J lost 1 base, and 12 bases lay in between.

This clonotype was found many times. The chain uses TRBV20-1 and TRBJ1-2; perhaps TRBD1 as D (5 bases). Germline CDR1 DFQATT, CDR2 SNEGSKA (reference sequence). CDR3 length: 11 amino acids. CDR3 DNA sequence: TGCACAAGCTGGGGGGGAACGGGCTACACCTTC. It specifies CTSWGGTGYTF.

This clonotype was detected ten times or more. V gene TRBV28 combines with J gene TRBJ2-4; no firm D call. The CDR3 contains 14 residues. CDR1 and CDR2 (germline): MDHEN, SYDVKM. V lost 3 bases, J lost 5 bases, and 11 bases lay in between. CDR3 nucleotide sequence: TGTGCCAGCAGTTTTCGTGGCACTCAAAACATTCAGTACTTC. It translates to CASSFRGTQNIQYF.

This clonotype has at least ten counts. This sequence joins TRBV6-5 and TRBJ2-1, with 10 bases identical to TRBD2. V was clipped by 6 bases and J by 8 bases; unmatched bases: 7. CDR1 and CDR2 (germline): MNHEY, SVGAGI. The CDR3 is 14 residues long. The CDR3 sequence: CASRKRGGRDEQFF. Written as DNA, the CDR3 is TGTGCCAGCAGAAAGCGGGGGGGCCGGGATGAGCAGTTCTTC.

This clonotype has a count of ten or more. CDR3 coding DNA: TGTGCCGTAAACCGGGACGCGAACACCGGGGAGCTGTTTTTT. This translates into CAVNRDANTGELFF. The chain couples TRBV10-3 to TRBJ2-2; D is tentatively TRBD1 or TRBD2 (5 bases each). Trimming shortened V by 11 bases and J by 0 bases, and 13 bases separated the two germline ends. Per germline, CDR1 ENHRY and CDR2 SYGVKD. CDR3 length equals 14 residues.

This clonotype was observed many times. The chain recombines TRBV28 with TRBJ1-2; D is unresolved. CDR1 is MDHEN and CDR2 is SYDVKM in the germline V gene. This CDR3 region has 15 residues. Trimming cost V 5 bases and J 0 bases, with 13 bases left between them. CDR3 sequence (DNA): TGTGCCAGCAGTGCTCACGGAGGATCTAACTATGGCTACACCTTC. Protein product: CASSAHGGSNYGYTF.

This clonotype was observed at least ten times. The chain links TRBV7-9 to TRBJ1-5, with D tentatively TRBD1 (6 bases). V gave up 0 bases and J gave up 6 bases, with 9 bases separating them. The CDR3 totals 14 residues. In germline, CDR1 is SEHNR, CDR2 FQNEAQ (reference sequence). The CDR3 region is CASSLAGGGQPQHF. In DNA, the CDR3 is TGTGCCAGCAGCTTAGCGGGGGGCGGTCAGCCCCAGCATTTT.

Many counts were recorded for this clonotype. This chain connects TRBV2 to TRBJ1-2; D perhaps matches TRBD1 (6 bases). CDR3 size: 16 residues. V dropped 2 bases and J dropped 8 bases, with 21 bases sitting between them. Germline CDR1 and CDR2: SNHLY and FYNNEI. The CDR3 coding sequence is TGTGCCAGCAGTGAACCATCCTGCAGGGGATCGGAAGGCTACACCTTC. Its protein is CASSEPSCRGSEGYTF.

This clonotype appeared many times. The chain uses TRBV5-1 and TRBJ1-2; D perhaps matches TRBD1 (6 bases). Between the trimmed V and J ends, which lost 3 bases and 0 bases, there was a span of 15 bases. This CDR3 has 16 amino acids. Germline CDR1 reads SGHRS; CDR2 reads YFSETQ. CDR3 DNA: TGCGCCAGCAGCTCGGGGGCCGGGGGAGCTAACTATGGCTACACCTTC. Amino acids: CASSSGAGGANYGYTF. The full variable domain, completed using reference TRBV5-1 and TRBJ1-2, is KAGVTQTPRYLIKTRGQQVTLSCSPISGHRSVSWYQQTPGQGLQFLFEYFSETQRNKGNFPGRFSGRQFSNSRSEMNVSTLELGDSALYLCASSSGAGGANYGYTFGSGTRLTVV.

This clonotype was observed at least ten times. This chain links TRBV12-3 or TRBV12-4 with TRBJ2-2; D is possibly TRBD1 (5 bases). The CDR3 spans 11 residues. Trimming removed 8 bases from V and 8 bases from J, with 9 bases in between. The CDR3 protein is CASGAGGELFF. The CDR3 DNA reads TGTGCCAGCGGGGCTGGGGGGGAGCTGTTTTTT.

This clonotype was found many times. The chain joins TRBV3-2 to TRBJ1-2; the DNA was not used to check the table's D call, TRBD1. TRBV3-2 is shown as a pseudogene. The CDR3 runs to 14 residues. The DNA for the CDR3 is TGTGCCAGCAGCCAAGATTCAGGGCTCTATGGCTACACCTTC. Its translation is CASSQDSGLYGYTF.

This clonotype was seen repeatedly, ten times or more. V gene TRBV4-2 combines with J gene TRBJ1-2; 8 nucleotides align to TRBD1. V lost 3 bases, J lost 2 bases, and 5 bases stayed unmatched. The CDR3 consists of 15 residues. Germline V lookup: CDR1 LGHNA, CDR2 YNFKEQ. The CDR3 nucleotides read TGTGCCAGCAGCCACGGACAGGGTTTAAACTATGGCTACACCTTC. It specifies CASSHGQGLNYGYTF.

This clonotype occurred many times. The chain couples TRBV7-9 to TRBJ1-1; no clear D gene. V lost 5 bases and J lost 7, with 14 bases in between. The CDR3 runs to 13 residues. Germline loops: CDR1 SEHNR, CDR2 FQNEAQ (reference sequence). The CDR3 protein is CASSPPGRYEAFF. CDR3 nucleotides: TGTGCCAGCAGCCCTCCCGGGCGCTATGAAGCTTTCTTT.

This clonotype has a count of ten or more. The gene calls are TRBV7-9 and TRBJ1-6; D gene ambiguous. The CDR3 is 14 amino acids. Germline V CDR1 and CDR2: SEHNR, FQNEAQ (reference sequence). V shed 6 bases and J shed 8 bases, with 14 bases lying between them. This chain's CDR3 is CASSPQDYDSPLHF. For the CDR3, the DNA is TGTGCCAGCAGTCCCCAGGATTATGATTCACCCCTCCACTTT.

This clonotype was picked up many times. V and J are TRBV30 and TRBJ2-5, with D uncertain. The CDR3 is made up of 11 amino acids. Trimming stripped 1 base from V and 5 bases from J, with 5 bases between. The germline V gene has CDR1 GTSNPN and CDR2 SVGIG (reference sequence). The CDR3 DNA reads TGTGCCTGGAGTGGCACGGAGACCCAGTACTTC. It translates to CAWSGTETQYF.

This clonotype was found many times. The chain's CDR3 is CASSPAGALSEQYF. Written as DNA, the CDR3 is TGCGCCAGCAGCCCGGCGGGGGCATTGTCCGAGCAGTACTTC. The V gene is TRBV5-1, the J gene TRBJ2-7; possibly TRBD2 for D (7 bases). CDR1 SGHRS and CDR2 YFSETQ come from the germline V gene. The CDR3 runs 14 residues. V was pared by 4 bases and J by 6 bases, with 17 bases between.

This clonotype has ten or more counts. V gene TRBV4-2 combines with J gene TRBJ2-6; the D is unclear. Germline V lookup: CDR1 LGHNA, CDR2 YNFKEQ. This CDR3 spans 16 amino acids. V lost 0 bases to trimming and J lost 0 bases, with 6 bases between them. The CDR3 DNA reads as TGTGCCAGCAGCCAAGATCCGCTCTCTGGGGCCAACGTCCTGACTTTC. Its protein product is CASSQDPLSGANVLTF.

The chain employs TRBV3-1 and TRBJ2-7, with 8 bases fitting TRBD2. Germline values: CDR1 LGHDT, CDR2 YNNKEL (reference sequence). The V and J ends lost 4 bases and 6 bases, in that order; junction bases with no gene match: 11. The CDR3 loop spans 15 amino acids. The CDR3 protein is CASSPSSGGGFEQYF. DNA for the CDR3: TGTGCCAGCAGCCCCTCCAGCGGGGGTGGCTTCGAGCAGTACTTC.